This T cell receptor beta chain was sequenced during a study of PD-1 blockade in classical Hodgkin lymphoma. Time point indicated: cycle 4 day 1 (C4D1), after more than five weeks of nivolumab. All patients relapsed after autologous stem cell transplantation, and brentuximab vedotin exposure varied. Purification of CD4+ T cells from thawed PBMCs was achieved by magnetic negative selection. Patients had relapsed/refractory classical Hodgkin lymphoma with complete response, partial response or progressive disease as best response. For this clone: Its antigen is unknown.

The J segment lost 0 bases and the V segment lost 4 bases, leaving 6 bases of the junction unmatched. This CDR3 is 17 amino acids long. Germline V gene lookup returns CDR1 SGHRS and CDR2 YFSETQ. Study observations and caveats: TCR diversity in CD4+, not CD8+, cells rose significantly by C4D1.

Assay used: immunoSEQ multiplex PCR; TCRdb lists only in-frame clones, some missing. The sample contains around 18,000 clones, roughly four fifths of which appear only once. This material consisted of CD4+ T cells from blood, taken before the fourth cycle of nivolumab. The receptor was isolated from a human donor with classical Hodgkin lymphoma. J is TRBJ2-1 and V is TRBV5-1; 11 bases are a match to TRBD2. For the CDR3, the DNA is TGCGCCAGCAGCCTCAGACTAGCGGGGAGCTCCTACAATGAGCAGTTCTTC. This codes for CASSLRLAGSSYNEQFF.